This T cell receptor (beta chain) was captured by sequencing in a study of blood T cell repertoires in COVID-19. Authors' analysis steps: Amplifying reference gene primers gave estimates of nucleated cell counts. The table came from immunoSEQ multiplex PCR; TCRdb's copy has only in-frame clones and leaves some out. V and J calls and clone size are copied from that table; D and trimming were computed from the DNA. The sample lists 150,000 to 200,000 clones, roughly 87% occurring once. The junction had 8 bases not matched to a gene; V was cut back by 7 bases and J by 5 bases. The CDR3 is 14 amino acids. Germline V gene sequence: CDR1 MNHEY, CDR2 SVGAGI.

The TCR was taken from a human donor in a cohort sampled during active COVID-19. The sequenced material came from peripheral blood. The J gene is TRBJ1-1, the V gene TRBV6-5; 9 bases fit TRBD1. The CDR3 coding sequence is TGTGCCAGCACGATGGACAGGGGAAGGACTGAAGCTTTCTTT. Translating it yields CASTMDRGRTEAFF.